The 30 T cell receptor beta chains below come from one sample, sequenced in a study of T cells in Graves' hyperthyroidism and ophthalmopathy. Template material for amplifying TCR beta CDR3 regions consisted of RNA transcripts. When the TCR CDR3 underwent first-round RT-PCR, the HTBI primer set was used. In TCRdb, the multiplex PCR reads were re-called with MiXCR into one record per CDR3 protein. The top ten clones hold 18% of a sample with over 550,000 distinct CDR3 sequences, roughly a sixth of them seen once. The source material was blood. These receptor sequences come from a woman aged 18 to 35 with Graves' hyperthyroidism.

The rearrangement joins TRBV5-1 to TRBJ2-1, with 7 bases fitting TRBD2. The germline V gene has CDR1 SGHRS and CDR2 YFSETQ. This CDR3 has 14 amino acids. V shed 4 bases and J 4 bases; nucleotides not matched to a gene: 5. In nucleotides, the CDR3 is TGCGCCAGCAGCCCGCGGGAGTATTACAATGAGCAGTTCTTC. Protein sequence: CASSPREYYNEQFF.

The chain couples TRBV29-1 to TRBJ1-5; a weak D match, TRBD1 (5 bases). CDR3 length: 12 amino acids. Trimming removed 6 bases from V and 3 bases from J, with 9 bases in between. In germline, CDR1 is SQVTM, CDR2 ANQGSEA. The CDR3 nucleotides read TGCAGCGTGGGGGAGGTCAATCAGCCCCAGCATTTT. It yields the protein CSVGEVNQPQHF.

The V gene is TRBV25-1, the J gene TRBJ1-4; weak D call: TRBD1 (5 bases). Germline V lookup: CDR1 MGHDK, CDR2 SYGVNS. V shed 2 bases and J shed 7 bases, with 11 bases lying between them. CDR3 size: 14 residues. The CDR3 sequence: CASSEGGRSEKLFF. CDR3 bases: TGTGCCAGCAGTGAAGGGGGGAGGAGTGAAAAACTGTTTTTT.

Only a few counts were recorded for this clonotype. The V and J genes are TRBV5-5 and TRBJ2-3; D is uncertain. The CDR3 extends over 14 amino acids. With 1 base removed from V and 2 bases from J, the gap between germline ends came to 8 bases. Germline V gene sequence: CDR1 SGHKS, CDR2 YYEKEE (reference sequence). The CDR3 region has the DNA TGTGCCAGCAGCTTGCTAGGACCCACAGATACGCAGTATTTT. Translated: CASSLLGPTDTQYF. Combining the CDR3 with reference TRBV5-5 and TRBJ2-3 gives the whole variable domain DAGVTQSPTHLIKTRGQQVTLRCSPISGHKSVSWYQQVLGQGPQFIFQYYEKEERGRGNFPDRFSARQFPNYSSELNVNALLLGDSALYLCASSLLGPTDTQYFGPGTRLTVL.

This chain links TRBV18 with TRBJ2-3; 7 nucleotides match TRBD2. CDR1 and CDR2 from the germline V gene are KGHSH and LQKENI. Trimming took 3 bases from V and 0 from J; bases not matched to a gene: 6. CDR3 length equals 16 residues. The CDR3 reads CASSPPSGKSTDTQYF. The CDR3 bases are TGTGCCAGCTCACCTCCAAGCGGGAAGAGCACAGATACGCAGTATTTT.

V and J are TRBV11-2 and TRBJ2-1; TRBD2 aligns across 10 bases. V lost 0 bases to trimming and J lost 14 bases; unmatched junction nucleotides: 4. The CDR3 has 13 residues. Germline V gives CDR1 SGHAT, CDR2 FQNNGV. CDR3 loop: CASSLDGSGREFF. The DNA of the CDR3 is TGTGCCAGCAGCTTAGATGGCAGCGGGAGGGAGTTCTTC.

This clonotype occurred many times. This chain joins TRBV18 and TRBJ1-6, with 8 bases aligning to TRBD1. Trimming at V came to 6 bases and at J to 9 bases, leaving 13 bases not matched to a gene. Germline V gene lookup returns CDR1 KGHSH and CDR2 LQKENI. The length of the CDR3 is 16 residues. The CDR3 reads CASSLRPTGESSPLHF. For the CDR3, the DNA is TGTGCCAGCTCGCTCAGGCCGACAGGGGAAAGTTCACCCCTCCACTTT.

This clonotype was detected many times. The genes are TRBV28 and TRBJ2-5; D might be TRBD2 (6 bases). The V gene lost 10 bases and the J gene lost 1 base, with 19 bases spanning the gap. Germline CDR1 is MDHEN and CDR2 is SYDVKM. The CDR3 covers 15 residues. The CDR3 sequence is CATIKGYSGQETQYF. CDR3 nucleotide sequence: TGTGCCACCATAAAAGGTTATAGCGGCCAAGAGACCCAGTACTTC.

This clonotype was seen many times. V and J are TRBV30 and TRBJ1-2; D not certain. CDR3 length: 14 residues. Deletions cut 3 bases from V and 0 bases from J, with 11 bases between. CDR1 GTSNPN and CDR2 SVGIG come from the germline V gene (reference sequence). CDR3 DNA sequence: TGTGCCTGGAGCGCCTGGGAAGCTAACTATGGCTACACCTTC. Translation gives CAWSAWEANYGYTF.

The V call is TRBV9, the J call TRBJ1-4; D is unclear. This CDR3 has 15 residues. Germline lookup yields CDR1 SGDLS and CDR2 YYNGEE. Trimming removed 0 bases at V and 10 bases at J, with 16 bases between. The CDR3: CASSVADLGVGKLFF. CDR3 in DNA: TGTGCCAGCAGCGTAGCTGACTTGGGAGTGGGAAAACTGTTTTTT.

This clonotype was observed at least ten times. The V and J genes are TRBV7-6 and TRBJ1-1; 8 positions match TRBD1. Germline V lookup: CDR1 SGHVS, CDR2 FNYEAQ. This CDR3 region has 15 residues. V lost 0 bases to trimming and J lost 3 bases; unmatched junction nucleotides: 3. CDR3 coding DNA: TGTGCCAGCAGCTTAGCTGAGACAGGGGACACTGAAGCTTTCTTT. This gives the protein CASSLAETGDTEAFF.

This clonotype was seen only a few times. The chain joins TRBV11-1 to TRBJ1-1; D is possibly TRBD1 (6 bases). This CDR3 is 13 amino acids long. V was cut by 6 bases and J by 8 bases, with 16 bases left in between. Germline V gene lookup returns CDR1 SGHAT and CDR2 FQDESV (reference sequence). CDR3 protein: CASSYPTGFEAFF. The CDR3 DNA reads TGTGCCAGCAGTTACCCTACAGGGTTCGAAGCTTTCTTT. Complete variable domain (other parts from reference TRBV11-1 and TRBJ1-1): EAEVAQSPRYKITEKSQAVAFWCDPISGHATLYWYRQILGQGPELLVQFQDESVVDDSQLPKDRFSAERLKGVDSTLKIQPAELGDSAMYLCASSYPTGFEAFFGQGTRLTVV.

The chain carries TRBV7-9 and TRBJ2-3; TRBD2 agrees at 7 bases. Germline V gene sequence: CDR1 SEHNR, CDR2 FQNEAQ (reference sequence). V shed 5 bases and J 3 bases; nucleotides not matched to a gene: 11. The CDR3 spans 16 residues. CDR3 protein: CASSPPGLVWTDTQYF. CDR3 nucleotide sequence: TGTGCCAGCAGCCCTCCCGGACTAGTGTGGACAGATACGCAGTATTTT.

To note about this clonotype: Since no conserved phenylalanine or tryptophan closes the CDR3, a read error is the likely cause. The CDR3 region has the DNA TGTGCCAGCAGTTACTCGGGGAGGGGCACAGATACGCAGTATCTT. Amino acids: CASSYSGRGTDTQYL. The J gene is TRBJ2-3, the V gene TRBV6-6; 7 bases fit TRBD2. Trimming cost V 0 bases and J 1 base; bases outside gene matches: 1. The CDR3 is 15 residues long. Germline CDR1 MNHNY, CDR2 SVGAGI (reference sequence).

This clonotype was recorded many times. The chain uses TRBV6-1 and TRBJ1-6; D unclear. The CDR3 covers 14 residues. With 0 bases removed from V and 10 bases from J, the gap between germline ends came to 10 bases. CDR1 and CDR2 from the germline V gene are MNHNS and SASEGT. In DNA form, the CDR3 reads TGTGCCAGCAGTGAAGCGCGTGGGCAATCACCCCTCCACTTT. Residues: CASSEARGQSPLHF.

This clonotype was counted only a few times. The J gene is TRBJ1-1, the V gene TRBV12-3 or TRBV12-4; the D gene is possibly TRBD1 (5 bases). The CDR3 totals 13 residues. V lost 6 bases and J lost 5, with 13 bases in between. CDR3 DNA sequence: TGTGCCAGCAGGAAACAGGAGGTGACTGAAGCTTTCTTT. Translating gives CASRKQEVTEAFF.

This chain uses TRBV4-1 with TRBJ2-7; no clear D. With 3 bases removed from V and 1 base from J, the gap between germline ends came to 10 bases. The CDR3 consists of 14 residues. Germline lookup yields CDR1 MGHRA and CDR2 YSYEKL. The CDR3 coding sequence is TGCGCCAGCAGCCATCCCGTAGAGTCCTACGAGCAGTACTTC. Translated, it gives CASSHPVESYEQYF.

Turning to this clonotype: This may stem from a read error, because a much larger clone lies one nucleotide away. The chain is built from TRBV11-2 and TRBJ2-1, with 8 nucleotides matching TRBD2. The germline V gene has CDR1 SGHAT and CDR2 FQNNGV. The CDR3 consists of 15 residues. Written as DNA, the CDR3 is TGTGCCCGCAGCTTCGGGAGTAGCGGGAACAATGAGCAGTTCTTC. It yields the protein CARSFGSSGNNEQFF.

This sequence joins TRBV12-3 or TRBV12-4 and TRBJ2-7, with D maybe TRBD2 (6 bases). The CDR3 has 11 residues. Trimming stripped 11 bases from V and 4 bases from J, with 12 bases between. Here the CDR3 DNA reads TGTGCCGGAGGGTTGAAATACGAGCAGTACTTC. It is translated as CAGGLKYEQYF.

This clonotype was observed a few times. The rearrangement links TRBV7-2 to TRBJ2-1; D remains unclear. Trimming shortened V by 3 bases and J by 5 bases, and 11 bases separated the two germline ends. The germline V gene encodes CDR1 SGHTA and CDR2 FQGNSA. This CDR3 is built from 14 residues. The CDR3 loop is CASSFKGANNEQFF. The CDR3 DNA follows: TGTGCCAGCAGCTTTAAAGGCGCAAACAATGAGCAGTTCTTC.

The table lists this clonotype with a count of one. Compared with germline, one end of the junction differs, possibly owing to a read error. The chain combines TRBV2 with TRBJ2-1; perhaps TRBD2 as D (6 bases). The CDR3 consists of 18 residues. The germline V gene has CDR1 SNHLY and CDR2 FYNNEI. DNA of the CDR3: TGCGCCAGCAGCCAAGTACCCCCCGGGGGAAGCTCCTACAATGAGCAGTTCTTC. Protein: CASSQVPPGGSSYNEQFF.

This clonotype was detected many times. The chain links TRBV27 to TRBJ1-4, with D uncertain. Looked up from germline, CDR1 is MNHEY and CDR2 is SMNVEV (reference sequence). The CDR3 runs 13 residues. The V and J ends lost 11 bases and 5 bases respectively, with 15 bases between them. DNA for the CDR3: TGTGCCGCAGCGCGGCGGAGAAATGAAAAACTGTTTTTT. Encoded protein: CAAARRRNEKLFF.

The chain uses TRBV2 and TRBJ1-4; 7 nucleotides line up with TRBD1. Germline V gene sequence: CDR1 SNHLY, CDR2 FYNNEI. With 6 bases clipped from V and 3 bases from J, the junction kept 7 bases outside the gene matches. The CDR3 consists of 15 residues. In nucleotides, the CDR3 is TGTGCCAGCAGGAAAATGACAGGGTCTAATGAAAAACTGTTTTTT. Protein sequence: CASRKMTGSNEKLFF.

This clonotype was counted many times. The chain combines TRBV29-1 with TRBJ2-3; tentatively, D is TRBD1 or TRBD2 (6 bases each). V was clipped by 1 base and J by 0 bases, with 14 bases between them. Germline assignment: CDR1 SQVTM and CDR2 ANQGSEA. CDR3 length: 16 amino acids. CDR3 region: CSVEGPRGQSTDTQYF. Written as DNA, the CDR3 is TGCAGCGTTGAAGGGCCCCGGGGGCAGAGCACAGATACGCAGTATTTT.

This clonotype was counted ten times or more. The chain recombines TRBV11-2 with TRBJ2-7; 8 nucleotides match TRBD1. There are 15 residues in the CDR3. Germline trimming cut 5 bases from V and 1 base from J; bases unmatched to any gene: 7. CDR1 and CDR2 from the germline V gene are SGHAT and FQNNGV. The CDR3 sequence: CASSPRRDRSYEQYF. In DNA form, the CDR3 reads TGTGCCAGCAGCCCCCGCCGGGACAGGTCCTACGAGCAGTACTTC.

The chain combines TRBV3-1 with TRBJ2-7, with TRBD1 matching 11 bases. Germline CDR1 reads LGHDT; CDR2 reads YNNKEL (reference sequence). This CDR3 region has 14 residues. V was pared by 10 bases and J by 4 bases, with 9 bases of the junction left unmatched. CDR3 nucleotide sequence: TGTGCCAACAGTCGGACAGGGGGCAGTTACGAGCAGTACTTC. Its translation: CANSRTGGSYEQYF.

This clonotype was recorded many times. V and J are TRBV12-3 or TRBV12-4 and TRBJ1-4; TRBD1 might be the D (5 bases). This CDR3 has 14 residues. Between the trimmed V and J ends, which lost 3 bases and 8 bases, there was a span of 13 bases. CDR3 bases: TGTGCCAGCAGTTTTCAGGGATCAAACGAAAAACTGTTTTTT. Residues: CASSFQGSNEKLFF.

This clonotype was seen a handful of times. The chain combines TRBV7-9 with TRBJ2-3, with D perhaps TRBD1 (5 bases). In germline, CDR1 is SEHNR, CDR2 FQNEAQ (reference sequence). The V end was cut by 1 base, the J end by 0 bases, with 8 bases between. CDR3 length: 15 amino acids. The CDR3 region has the DNA TGTGCCAGCAGCTTAGGCAGGGCGAGCACAGATACGCAGTATTTT. It specifies CASSLGRASTDTQYF.

This clonotype was detected a few times. The chain employs TRBV4-3 and TRBJ2-5; 9 positions match TRBD2. Germline CDR1 reads LGHNA; CDR2 reads YSLEER. The V gene end was trimmed by 1 base and the J gene end by 0 bases; junction bases not matched to a gene: 9. The CDR3 consists of 18 residues. The CDR3 DNA reads TGCGCCAGCAGCCAAGTCCTTTCCGGCGGGGGGGACCAAGAGACCCAGTACTTC. This translates into CASSQVLSGGGDQETQYF.

On this clonotype: Given a much more abundant clone one base away, this may be a read error. The rearrangement joins TRBV20-1 to TRBJ1-5; no definite D call. The CDR3 loop spans 13 amino acids. V gave up 3 bases and J gave up 6 bases, with 12 bases separating them. Germline V gives CDR1 DFQATT, CDR2 SNEGSKA (reference sequence). The CDR3 reads CSASSNLGQPQHF. The CDR3 DNA sequence: TGCAGTGCTAGTTCGAACTTGGGTCAGCCCCAGCATTTT.